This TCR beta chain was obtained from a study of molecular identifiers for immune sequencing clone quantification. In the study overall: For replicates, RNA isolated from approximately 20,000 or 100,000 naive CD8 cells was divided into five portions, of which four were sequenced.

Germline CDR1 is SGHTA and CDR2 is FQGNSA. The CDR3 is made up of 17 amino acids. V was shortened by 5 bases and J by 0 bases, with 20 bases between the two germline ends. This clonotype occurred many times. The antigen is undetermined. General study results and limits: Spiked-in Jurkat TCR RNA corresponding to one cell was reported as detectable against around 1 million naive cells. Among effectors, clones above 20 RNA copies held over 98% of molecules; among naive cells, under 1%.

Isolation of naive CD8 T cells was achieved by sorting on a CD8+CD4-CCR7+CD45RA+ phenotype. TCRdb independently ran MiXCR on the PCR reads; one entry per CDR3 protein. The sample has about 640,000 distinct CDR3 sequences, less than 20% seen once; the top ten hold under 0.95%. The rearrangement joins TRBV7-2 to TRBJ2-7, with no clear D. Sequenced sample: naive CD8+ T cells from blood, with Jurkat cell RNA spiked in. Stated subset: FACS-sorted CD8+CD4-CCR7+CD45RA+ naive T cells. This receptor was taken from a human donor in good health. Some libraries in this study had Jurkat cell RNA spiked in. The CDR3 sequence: CASSPAQVAKSSYEQYF. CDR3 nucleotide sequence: TGTGCCAGCAGCCCCGCCCAGGTTGCGAAGAGCTCCTACGAGCAGTACTTC.